Presented here are 31 T cell receptor beta chains from one specimen sequenced in a study of blood T cell repertoires in COVID-19. Method: immunoSEQ multiplex PCR; TCRdb's copy keeps in-frame clones and lacks some. The sample holds hundreds of thousands of clones, around 86% seen once. The sample was PBMCs or T cells enriched from blood (not recorded which). All receptors come from a woman between 45 and 60 years old who had recovered from COVID-19.

This clone was detected once. The rearrangement uses TRBV10-3 and TRBJ2-1, with a possible D match to TRBD2 (5 bases). The CDR3 is made up of 14 amino acids. The germline V gene has CDR1 ENHRY and CDR2 SYGVKD. The V and J ends lost 3 bases and 3 bases respectively, with 9 bases between them. The CDR3 is CAISDGSGYNEQFF. Here the CDR3 DNA reads TGTGCCATCAGTGACGGAAGCGGCTACAATGAGCAGTTCTTC.

The chain employs TRBV7-6 and TRBJ2-2, with D unresolved. The ends were cut back, 2 bases at V and 7 bases at J, with 11 bases in the middle. CDR1 SGHVS and CDR2 FNYEAQ come from the germline V gene. The CDR3 has 14 residues. The CDR3 loop is CASSLSHLSGELFF. In nucleotides, the CDR3 is TGTGCCAGCAGCTTATCCCATCTAAGCGGGGAGCTGTTTTTT.

The CDR3 region has the DNA TGTGCCAGCAGTTTTCCAGGGAGGCAGCCCCAGCATTTT. Translation gives CASSFPGRQPQHF. The chain has TRBV12-3 or TRBV12-4 and TRBJ1-5, with D perhaps TRBD1 (5 bases). With 3 bases removed from V and 7 bases from J, the gap between germline ends came to 10 bases. The CDR3 sequence is 13 residues long.

The rearrangement uses TRBV27 and TRBJ1-5; tentative D call: TRBD1 (6 bases). Trimming left V 4 bases short and J 11 bases short, with 15 bases between. CDR3 length: 13 residues. The germline V gene encodes CDR1 MNHEY and CDR2 SMNVEV (reference sequence). In DNA form, the CDR3 reads TGTGCCAGCAGTTCCTGGGGGGGGCGTTCCCAGCATTTT. This encodes CASSSWGGRSQHF.

This rearrangement joins TRBV2 to TRBJ1-2; 9 bases align to TRBD1. This CDR3 has 12 residues. After removal of 5 bases from V and 8 bases from J, the junction contained 3 bases not matched to a gene. Germline CDR1 SNHLY, CDR2 FYNNEI. This CDR3 reads CASSWDREGYTF. CDR3 sequence (DNA): TGTGCCAGCAGTTGGGACAGGGAAGGCTACACCTTC.

This chain connects TRBV4-3 to TRBJ2-1, with a weak D call TRBD1 (9 bases). This CDR3 comprises 17 residues. With 1 base removed from V and 3 bases from J, the gap between germline ends came to 16 bases. Germline V gene data show CDR1 as LGHNA and CDR2 as YSLEER. The CDR3 reads CASSQALAGQGYNEQFF. CDR3 coding DNA: TGCGCCAGCAGCCAAGCCTTAGCGGGACAGGGCTACAATGAGCAGTTCTTC.

Only a few counts were recorded for this clone. The chain couples TRBV19 to TRBJ2-2; a weak D match, TRBD1 (5 bases). Per germline, CDR1 LNHDA and CDR2 SQIVND (reference sequence). The CDR3 has 14 residues. The ends were cut back, 4 bases at V and 7 bases at J, with 13 bases in the middle. The CDR3 spells CASSSQGLGGELFF. The CDR3 DNA is TGTGCCAGTAGTAGCCAGGGCTTGGGCGGGGAGCTGTTTTTT.

The chain links TRBV27 to TRBJ2-1, with TRBD2 identical over 7 bases. In germline, CDR1 is MNHEY, CDR2 SMNVEV (reference sequence). The junction had 3 bases not matched to a gene; V was cut back by 4 bases and J by 9 bases. The CDR3 consists of 12 residues. The CDR3 DNA reads TGTGCCAGCAGTTGGGGCGGGAGTGAGCAGTTCTTC. Its protein is CASSWGGSEQFF.

Turning to this clone: Other DNA sequences in the same sample also yield this CDR3. The chain uses TRBV5-1 and TRBJ1-4, with D unclear. The CDR3 covers 14 residues. V gave up 0 bases and J gave up 7 bases, with 10 bases separating them. Germline V gene lookup returns CDR1 SGHRS and CDR2 YFSETQ. CDR3: CASSLGGLGEKLFF. The CDR3 coding sequence is TGCGCCAGCAGCTTGGGAGGGCTGGGTGAAAAACTGTTTTTT.

V usage is TRBV14 and J usage is TRBJ2-1; perhaps TRBD1 as D (6 bases). The CDR3 has 14 residues. The ends were cut back, 0 bases at V and 9 bases at J, with 12 bases in the middle. Germline values: CDR1 SGHDN, CDR2 FVKESK. The CDR3 region is CASSQERGTREQFF. DNA for the CDR3: TGTGCCAGCAGCCAAGAGAGGGGGACCCGTGAGCAGTTCTTC.

J is TRBJ1-2 and V is TRBV28; TRBD1 matches at 7 bases. The CDR3 extends over 12 amino acids. V dropped 11 bases and J dropped 3; count of bases not matched to a gene: 6. Germline assignment: CDR1 MDHEN and CDR2 SYDVKM. The CDR3 DNA reads TGTGCCCTCCGGGACAGATACTATGGCTACACCTTC. Its translation: CALRDRYYGYTF.

The J gene is TRBJ1-4, the V gene TRBV9; 7 bases are a match to TRBD1. Germline CDR1 is SGDLS and CDR2 is YYNGEE. Trimming removed 0 bases from V and 7 bases from J; junction bases left unmatched: 6. The CDR3 runs 15 residues. CDR3 residues: CASSVGAGGSEKLFF. The DNA of the CDR3 is TGTGCCAGCAGCGTAGGGGCAGGGGGGAGTGAAAAACTGTTTTTT. Filled out from reference TRBV9 and TRBJ1-4, the complete variable domain reads DSGVTQTPKHLITATGQRVTLRCSPRSGDLSVYWYQQSLDQGLQFLIQYYNGEERAKGNILERFSAQQFPDLHSELNLSSLELGDSALYFCASSVGAGGSEKLFFGSGTQLSVL.

A few counts support this clone. The CDR3 sequence: CASSLARTTYQETQYF. The DNA of the CDR3 is TGCGCCAGCAGCTTGGCGCGGACTACCTATCAAGAGACCCAGTACTTC. V and J are TRBV5-1 and TRBJ2-5; tentative D call: TRBD2 (6 bases). V was pared by 0 bases and J by 2 bases, with 14 bases between. The CDR3 length is 16 residues. Germline V gives CDR1 SGHRS, CDR2 YFSETQ. The full variable domain, in which reference TRBV5-1 and TRBJ2-5 provide the parts outside the CDR3, is KAGVTQTPRYLIKTRGQQVTLSCSPISGHRSVSWYQQTPGQGLQFLFEYFSETQRNKGNFPGRFSGRQFSNSRSEMNVSTLELGDSALYLCASSLARTTYQETQYFGPGTRLLVL.

This clone was picked up a small number of times. J is TRBJ1-2 and V is TRBV5-4, with 8 bases identical to TRBD1. Trimming cost V 0 bases and J 5 bases; bases outside gene matches: 3. There are 14 residues in the CDR3. Germline CDR1 is SGHNT and CDR2 is YYREEE (reference sequence). CDR3 loop: CASSLAWTGYGYTF. DNA for the CDR3: TGTGCCAGCAGCTTGGCCTGGACAGGGTATGGCTACACCTTC.

The chain couples TRBV28 to TRBJ1-6; no definite D call. The germline V and J ends were trimmed by 2 bases and 10 bases, with 6 bases remaining between them. Germline V gene data show CDR1 as MDHEN and CDR2 as SYDVKM. The CDR3 is made up of 12 amino acids. The DNA for the CDR3 is TGTGCCAGCAGTTTAGAGGGATCACCCCTCCACTTT. The encoded protein is CASSLEGSPLHF.

The V and J genes are TRBV2 and TRBJ1-1; D is perhaps TRBD1 (5 bases). The CDR3 spans 14 residues. With 7 bases removed from V and 4 bases from J, the gap between germline ends came to 16 bases. Germline CDR1 SNHLY, CDR2 FYNNEI. The CDR3 DNA reads TGTGCCAGCACTTTCGGGGGGGTTGGCACTGAAGCTTTCTTT. Protein sequence: CASTFGGVGTEAFF.

The DNA of the CDR3 is TGCGCCAGCAGCCACCCTAGCCTAGCGGCCCGGGGGTCAGATGAGCAGTTCTTC. It specifies CASSHPSLAARGSDEQFF. This chain links TRBV4-1 with TRBJ2-1; 7 bases are shared with TRBD2. CDR1 MGHRA and CDR2 YSYEKL come from the germline V gene. With V trimmed by 3 bases and J by 8 bases, 19 bases remained unmatched. The CDR3 is made up of 18 amino acids.

CDR3 sequence (DNA): TGCGCCAGCAGCTTGGCCGGGACGGGAGTAGAGACCCAGTACTTC. Protein: CASSLAGTGVETQYF. The chain recombines TRBV5-1 with TRBJ2-5, with D maybe TRBD2 (6 bases). The CDR3 loop spans 15 amino acids. The V gene's germline CDR1 is SGHRS and CDR2 YFSETQ. V lost 0 bases and J lost 4, with 13 bases in between.

The chain joins TRBV11-2 to TRBJ2-7, with 10 bases matching TRBD1. The CDR3 runs to 18 residues. The germline gives CDR1 SGHAT, CDR2 FQNNGV. V gave up 0 bases and J gave up 1 base; unmatched junction bases: 9. The CDR3 bases are TGTGCCAGCAGCTTAGATCTCCGACGACAGGGGGCTTCCTACGAGCAGTACTTC. Translation gives CASSLDLRRQGASYEQYF.

The chain uses TRBV6-2 or TRBV6-3 and TRBJ2-1, with a tentative D call TRBD2 (6 bases). From germline, CDR1 is MNHEY and CDR2 SVGEGT. CDR3 length: 15 residues. Trimming pared 5 bases from V and 7 bases from J, leaving 18 bases between. The DNA for the CDR3 is TGTGCCAGCAGTCCCGACTCCCCCGGGGGTAATGAGCAGTTCTTC. It yields the protein CASSPDSPGGNEQFF.

The chain couples TRBV3-1 (or the pseudogene TRBV3-2) to TRBJ2-3; TRBD2 might be the D (5 bases). Germline CDR1 reads LGHDT; CDR2 reads YNNKEL (reference sequence). This CDR3 spans 13 amino acids. V was clipped by 1 base and J by 3 bases, with 5 bases between them. CDR3 nucleotides: TGTGCCAGCAGCCAAGGGAGGACAGATACGCAGTATTTT. Protein product: CASSQGRTDTQYF.

This chain joins TRBV6-2 or TRBV6-3 and TRBJ2-5; 7 nucleotides match TRBD2. The V and J ends lost 6 bases and 2 bases, in that order; junction bases with no gene match: 6. The germline V gene has CDR1 MNHEY and CDR2 SVGEGT. The CDR3 loop spans 14 amino acids. This CDR3 reads CASSLLALQETQYF. The CDR3 DNA follows: TGTGCCAGCAGCCTACTAGCGCTACAAGAGACCCAGTACTTC.

The CDR3 nucleotides read TGTGCCAGCAGCTTAGCCCCTTCCGGGGAGCTGTTTTTT. Its protein product is CASSLAPSGELFF. The chain joins TRBV7-9 to TRBJ2-2; D remains unclear. The CDR3 has 13 residues. Germline V lookup: CDR1 SEHNR, CDR2 FQNEAQ (reference sequence). Trimming took 0 bases from V and 6 from J, leaving 5 bases between them. The full variable domain, with the rest looked up from reference TRBV7-9 and TRBJ2-2, is DTGVSQNPRHKITKRGQNVTFRCDPISEHNRLYWYRQTLGQGPEFLTYFQNEAQLEKSRLLSDRFSAERPKGSFSTLEIQRTEQGDSAMYLCASSLAPSGELFFGEGSRLTVL.

V is TRBV7-2 and J is TRBJ2-1; TRBD2 aligns across 10 bases. The CDR3 has 15 residues. Per germline, CDR1 SGHTA and CDR2 FQGNSA. J lost 6 bases, V lost 5 bases, and 7 bases had no gene match. CDR3 sequence: CASSAGLAAFNEQFF. DNA of the CDR3: TGTGCCAGCAGCGCCGGACTAGCGGCCTTCAATGAGCAGTTCTTC.

The V call is TRBV21-1, the J call TRBJ2-7; the table assigns TRBD2, which was not confirmed against the DNA. TRBV21-1 corresponds to a pseudogene. The CDR3 has 16 amino acids. As DNA, the CDR3 is TGTGCCAGCAGACACGGACCGGTAGGGAGCTCCTACGAGCAGTACTTC. Its protein product is CASRHGPVGSSYEQYF.

This chain links TRBV29-1 with TRBJ2-3; 7 bases agree with TRBD2. Germline V CDR1 and CDR2: SQVTM, ANQGSEA. This CDR3 has 14 amino acids. J gave up 2 bases and V 7 bases, and 9 bases lay outside the gene matches. CDR3 nucleotide sequence: TGCAGCGGGAGAAGCGGGATTTCCACAGATACGCAGTATTTT. It translates to CSGRSGISTDTQYF.

The rearrangement joins TRBV7-3 to TRBJ2-3; tentatively, D is TRBD2 (5 bases). Germline V gives CDR1 SGHTA, CDR2 FQGTGA. There are 13 residues in the CDR3. The germline V and J ends were trimmed by 4 bases and 5 bases, with 10 bases remaining between them. The CDR3 DNA is TGTGCCAGCAGCTACCGAGAGGGAGATACGCAGTATTTT. Translation: CASSYREGDTQYF. The complete variable domain, with remaining parts taken from reference TRBV7-3 and TRBJ2-3, reads GAGVSQTPSNKVTEKGKYVELRCDPISGHTALYWYRQSLGQGPEFLIYFQGTGAADDSGLPNDRFFAVRPEGSVSTLKIQRTERGDSAVYLCASSYREGDTQYFGPGTRLTVL.

The chain combines TRBV19 with TRBJ2-5; the match to TRBD1 covers 7 bases. Germline V CDR1 and CDR2: LNHDA, SQIVND (reference sequence). V was clipped by 4 bases and J by 2 bases; unmatched bases: 1. This CDR3 region has 13 residues. This chain's CDR3 is CASSTQGQETQYF. The DNA for the CDR3 is TGTGCCAGTAGTACACAGGGGCAAGAGACCCAGTACTTC.

The gene calls are TRBV6-5 and TRBJ1-2, with D perhaps matching TRBD1 (6 bases). Looked up from germline, CDR1 is MNHEY and CDR2 is SVGAGI. V gave up 7 bases and J gave up 8 bases, with 23 bases separating them. The CDR3 length is 15 residues. CDR3 nucleotide sequence: TGTGCCAGCAAGAGTTTGTGGACAGAGGTTGGAGGCTACACCTTC. It codes for CASKSLWTEVGGYTF.

CDR3 in amino acids: CASSQGQNSPLHF. CDR3 DNA sequence: TGTGCCAGCAGCCAAGGACAGAATTCACCCCTCCACTTT. The chain uses TRBV14 and TRBJ1-6, with D tentatively TRBD1 (5 bases). CDR3 length equals 13 residues. Germline CDR1 is SGHDN and CDR2 is FVKESK. Trimming removed 1 base from V and 7 bases from J, with 5 bases in between.

The V and J genes are TRBV9 and TRBJ2-5; 12 bases match TRBD2. V shed 6 bases and J 5 bases; nucleotides not matched to a gene: 8. This CDR3 is built from 15 residues. The germline V gene encodes CDR1 SGDLS and CDR2 YYNGEE. The CDR3, as DNA: TGTGCCAGCAACCGGGGACTAGCGGGTGGGGAGACCCAGTACTTC. Its protein is CASNRGLAGGETQYF.